The clone carrying this T cell receptor (beta chain) was recorded at least ten times. Its target is not known. Isolation yielded PBMCs, at least 7 million per sample, in every case. These data originate in a study of blood T cells in healthy people across ages. Study-level findings and limits: Donors of long life had a larger count of naive CD4+ cells and greater diversity than aged donors. Unsorted PBMCs blocked a conclusive comparison of naive and antigen-experienced cells.

The CDR3 is 13 residues long. Germline V gene data show CDR1 as WNHNN and CDR2 as SYGVQD (reference sequence). Trimming removed 3 bases from V and 7 bases from J, with 12 bases in between. Together with a sample-barcoded 5' primer, a J-beta primer mix was included in a second PCR lasting roughly 6 to 12 cycles. MiXCR was run by TCRdb on the 5' RACE reads, yielding one entry per CDR3 protein. The sample records 850,000 or so distinct CDR3 sequences, 29% being singletons. The clonotype comes from a woman aged 80 or older in good health. What was sequenced was blood. V and J are TRBV10-1 and TRBJ1-2; D remains unclear. The CDR3 DNA sequence: TGCGCCAGCAGTGAACGGGCGACGGGTGGCTACACCTTC. Protein: CASSERATGGYTF.